This T cell receptor beta chain was identified during a study of identical twins. TCRdb recomputed calls from the 5' RACE reads with MiXCR, one row per CDR3 protein. The table lists roughly 470,000 distinct CDR3 sequences, roughly 13% of them singletons. This clonotype appeared a few times. The germline V gene encodes CDR1 LGHDT and CDR2 YNNKEL (reference sequence). V lost 4 bases and J lost 2, with 27 bases in between. There are 19 residues in the CDR3. These data also formed part of another study, on yellow fever vaccine responses in identical twins.

This TCR was recovered from a young woman in good health. This chain connects TRBV3-1 to TRBJ2-7; TRBD2 might be the D (6 bases). The source material was CD4+ T cells sorted from blood. CDR3 region: CASSPTRQVNAGSPYEQYF. The DNA for the CDR3 is TGTGCCAGCAGCCCTACTCGCCAGGTAAACGCGGGGAGTCCCTACGAGCAGTACTTC.